This T cell receptor beta chain was obtained from a study of control samples from healthy donors and cancer patients. Clones were sequenced by immunoSEQ multiplex PCR, and TCRdb holds only the in-frame ones, with some missing. Altogether 100,000 to 150,000 clones are present, about 90% being singletons, with the ten largest covering 1.5% to 2%. This sequence originates from a man aged 18 to 29 in good health. Material for sequencing was blood.

CDR3 sequence (DNA): TGTGCCAGCAGTGAAGCACAGGGGGCGCGGGGTCAGCCCCAGCATTTT. Translated: CASSEAQGARGQPQHF. This chain uses TRBV2 with TRBJ1-5, with 9 bases fitting TRBD1. The CDR3 covers 16 residues. Germline V gene data show CDR1 as SNHLY and CDR2 as FYNNEI. V lost 0 bases and J lost 6; bases outside the gene matches: 6.